The 29 T cell receptor beta chains below were found in one sample sequenced in a study of tumor-infiltrating lymphocytes in localized non-small cell lung cancer. Generated by immunoSEQ multiplex PCR, the TCRdb table keeps only in-frame clones and is missing some. The sample carries more than 2,500 clones, around 55% recorded once. Sequencing was carried out using uninvolved lung tissue not adjacent to the tumor. These receptors came from a human donor with non-small cell lung cancer.

This rearrangement joins TRBV7-2 to TRBJ2-7, with TRBD2 identical over 7 bases. This CDR3 is built from 17 residues. CDR1 is SGHTA and CDR2 is FQGNSA in the germline V gene. V lost 4 bases, J lost 3 bases, and 15 bases stayed unmatched. CDR3 amino acids: CASSSSRGAGVIYEQYF. CDR3 nucleotide sequence: TGTGCCAGCAGCTCGTCCCGCGGGGCGGGAGTTATCTACGAGCAGTACTTC.

Within the sample, this clone is large (0.1 to 1%). CDR3 sequence: CASSSLTDRAYEQYF. The CDR3 nucleotides are TGTGCCAGCAGTTCCCTAACTGACAGGGCCTACGAGCAGTACTTC. The V gene is TRBV27, the J gene TRBJ2-7, with TRBD1 matching 7 bases. The germline V gene encodes CDR1 MNHEY and CDR2 SMNVEV (reference sequence). This CDR3 spans 15 amino acids. V lost 4 bases and J lost 2; bases outside the gene matches: 8.

This chain links TRBV5-1 with TRBJ2-3; either TRBD1 or TRBD2 may fit D (6 bases each). This CDR3 contains 14 residues. Germline V gives CDR1 SGHRS, CDR2 YFSETQ. V shed 4 bases and J shed 4 bases, with 13 bases lying between them. Here the CDR3 DNA reads TGCGCCAGCAGCCCCGGGGGCGGTCCAGATACGCAGTATTTT. This gives the protein CASSPGGGPDTQYF.

This chain connects TRBV28 to TRBJ1-5, with a tentative D call TRBD1 (5 bases). This CDR3 spans 13 amino acids. Between the trimmed V and J ends, which lost 5 bases and 11 bases, there was a span of 16 bases. Per germline, CDR1 MDHEN and CDR2 SYDVKM. The CDR3 bases are TGTGCCAGCAGTCCATCGGGGCAGCCCGCCCAGCATTTT. It yields the protein CASSPSGQPAQHF.

V and J are TRBV10-3 and TRBJ2-7; 8 bases align to TRBD1. CDR1 is ENHRY and CDR2 is SYGVKD in the germline V gene. The trim removed 4 bases at V and 2 bases at J, leaving 7 bases unmatched. The CDR3 totals 15 residues. The CDR3 DNA reads as TGTGCCATCAGTGCCGGACAGGGCCCCACCTACGAGCAGTACTTC. Residues: CAISAGQGPTYEQYF.

The J gene is TRBJ2-6, the V gene TRBV7-2; the D gene could be TRBD1 or TRBD2 (5 bases each). Trimming left V 1 base short and J 1 base short, with 5 bases between. The CDR3 covers 15 residues. In germline, CDR1 is SGHTA, CDR2 FQGNSA. CDR3: CASSLGGSGANVLTF. CDR3 in DNA: TGTGCCAGCAGCTTAGGGGGGTCTGGGGCCAACGTCCTGACTTTC. The complete variable domain, with remaining parts taken from reference TRBV7-2 and TRBJ2-6, reads GAGVSQSPSNKVTEKGKDVELRCDPISGHTALYWYRQSLGQGLEFLIYFQGNSAPDKSGLPSDRFSAERTGGSVSTLTIQRTQQEDSAVYLCASSLGGSGANVLTFGAGSRLTVL.

The V call is TRBV15, the J call TRBJ2-1; D call uncertain. There are 15 residues in the CDR3. Germline V gene sequence: CDR1 LNHNV, CDR2 YYDKDF (reference sequence). The ends were cut back, 1 base at V and 8 bases at J, with 15 bases in the middle. This CDR3 reads CATSRVSGSTDEQFF. The CDR3 DNA is TGTGCCACCAGCAGAGTCTCCGGCAGTACCGATGAGCAGTTCTTC.

The chain uses TRBV30 and TRBJ1-1; D is unresolved. Germline V CDR1 and CDR2: GTSNPN, SVGIG (reference sequence). V was clipped by 3 bases and J by 9 bases, with 11 bases between them. The CDR3 is 11 amino acids. The CDR3 nucleotides read TGTGCCTGGAGAGAGGACGGACAAGCTTTCTTT. Protein product: CAWREDGQAFF.

The V and J genes are TRBV9 and TRBJ2-7; 12 nucleotides match TRBD2. Per the germline V gene, CDR1 is SGDLS and CDR2 is YYNGEE. The V segment lost 0 bases and the J segment 3 bases; nucleotides outside the gene matches: 7. This CDR3 has 17 residues. Here the CDR3 reads CASSVGDGLAGIYEQYF. CDR3 nucleotides: TGTGCCAGCAGCGTAGGAGACGGACTAGCGGGAATCTACGAGCAGTACTTC.

This chain links TRBV5-6 with TRBJ1-2, with 8 bases matching TRBD1. CDR3 length: 14 residues. V was pared by 4 bases and J by 4 bases, with 6 bases of the junction left unmatched. Germline V gene lookup returns CDR1 SGHDT and CDR2 YYEEEE. CDR3 coding DNA: TGTGCCAGCAGCAGCTACAGGGGGGGCTATGGCTACACCTTC. Amino acids: CASSSYRGGYGYTF.

The chain joins TRBV19 to TRBJ1-1; D gene unclear. The CDR3 extends over 14 amino acids. V was clipped by 1 base and J by 5 bases, with 11 bases between them. Germline V lookup: CDR1 LNHDA, CDR2 SQIVND (reference sequence). In DNA form, the CDR3 reads TGTGCCAGTAGTATAGTGGGGATGAGGACTGAAGCTTTCTTT. Translated: CASSIVGMRTEAFF.

This chain links TRBV6-5 with TRBJ2-7; a weak D match, TRBD1 (6 bases). CDR3 length: 11 amino acids. Trimming left V 7 bases short and J 6 bases short, with 10 bases between. Germline CDR1 reads MNHEY; CDR2 reads SVGAGI. The CDR3 loop reads CASTSGVEQYF. The CDR3 DNA reads as TGTGCCAGCACTTCAGGGGTCGAGCAGTACTTC.

The chain employs TRBV13 and TRBJ2-7, with no clear D. Deletions cut 5 bases from V and 0 bases from J, with 2 bases between. Germline V gives CDR1 PRHDT, CDR2 FYEKMQ (reference sequence). This CDR3 has 11 residues. The CDR3 region is CASSASYEQYF. CDR3 nucleotide sequence: TGTGCCAGCAGCGCCTCCTACGAGCAGTACTTC.

The CDR3: CASSQVRFGAYEQYF. In DNA, the CDR3 is TGCGCCAGCAGCCAAGTACGGTTTGGCGCCTACGAGCAGTACTTC. This chain uses TRBV4-3 with TRBJ2-7; D ambiguous. CDR3 length: 15 residues. Germline loops: CDR1 LGHNA, CDR2 YSLEER. V lost 1 base and J 2 bases, leaving 12 bases between the germline ends.

J is TRBJ2-7 and V is TRBV27; D is unresolved. Per germline, CDR1 MNHEY and CDR2 SMNVEV (reference sequence). With 8 bases removed from V and 4 bases from J, the gap between germline ends came to 3 bases. This CDR3 has 9 amino acids. This CDR3 reads CASGYEQYF. For the CDR3, the DNA is TGTGCCAGCGGATACGAGCAGTACTTC.

This chain uses TRBV10-1 with TRBJ2-5; 15 bases are a match to TRBD2. The CDR3 has 16 residues. In germline, CDR1 is WNHNN, CDR2 SYGVQD (reference sequence). Losses at the gene ends were 8 bases for V and 5 bases for J; bases not matched to a gene: 9. For the CDR3, the DNA is TGCGCCAGCGTTGGACTAGCGGGAGGGCCCTCTGAGACCCAGTACTTC. The encoded protein is CASVGLAGGPSETQYF.

The chain is built from TRBV10-3 and TRBJ2-2, with D perhaps matching TRBD2 (5 bases). The V and J ends lost 0 bases and 6 bases respectively, with 14 bases between them. This CDR3 is 16 amino acids long. Germline CDR1 ENHRY, CDR2 SYGVKD. The chain's CDR3 is CAISESGRGYAGELFF. The CDR3 DNA is TGTGCCATCAGTGAGTCAGGTAGAGGGTATGCCGGGGAGCTGTTTTTT.

V and J are TRBV5-1 and TRBJ2-7; D uncertain. With 3 bases removed from V and 5 bases from J, the gap between germline ends came to 9 bases. Germline V gene data show CDR1 as SGHRS and CDR2 as YFSETQ. The CDR3 consists of 12 residues. The CDR3 coding sequence is TGCGCCAGCAGCTCCTCGGGTCACGAGCAGTACTTC. Translation gives CASSSSGHEQYF. Using reference TRBV5-1 and TRBJ2-7 for the parts outside the CDR3, the full variable domain is KAGVTQTPRYLIKTRGQQVTLSCSPISGHRSVSWYQQTPGQGLQFLFEYFSETQRNKGNFPGRFSGRQFSNSRSEMNVSTLELGDSALYLCASSSSGHEQYFGPGTRLTVT.

This clone was counted between two and nine times. This chain joins TRBV9 and TRBJ1-1; D unclear. V lost 2 bases to trimming and J lost 1 base, with 9 bases between them. Germline V lookup: CDR1 SGDLS, CDR2 YYNGEE. The CDR3 length is 14 residues. CDR3 residues: CASSVGEGNTEAFF. As DNA, the CDR3 is TGTGCCAGCAGCGTCGGGGAAGGGAACACTGAAGCTTTCTTT.

The rearrangement uses TRBV7-9 and TRBJ2-7, with TRBD1 identical over 8 bases. With 5 bases clipped from V and 5 bases from J, the junction kept 5 bases outside the gene matches. The V gene's germline CDR1 is SEHNR and CDR2 FQNEAQ (reference sequence). The length of the CDR3 is 13 residues. The CDR3 region is CASSRQGWDEQYF. CDR3 DNA sequence: TGTGCCAGCAGCCGACAGGGGTGGGACGAGCAGTACTTC.

This clone appeared a few times. This chain links TRBV20-1 with TRBJ2-4; unclear D gene. Germline V CDR1 and CDR2: DFQATT, SNEGSKA (reference sequence). Trimming removed 8 bases from V and 9 bases from J, with 14 bases in between. CDR3 length: 11 residues. The CDR3 region is CSPKGPGIQYF. The CDR3 coding sequence is TGCAGTCCCAAAGGGCCTGGCATTCAGTACTTC.

V is TRBV5-8 and J is TRBJ2-3; 9 nucleotides match TRBD2. The trim removed 3 bases at V and 3 bases at J, leaving 5 bases unmatched. In germline, CDR1 is SGHTS, CDR2 YDEGEE. The CDR3 has 15 residues. The CDR3 reads CASSYLAGDTDTQYF. The CDR3 bases are TGTGCCAGCAGCTACTTAGCGGGAGATACAGATACGCAGTATTTT.

This chain connects TRBV4-3 to TRBJ2-1; D remains unclear. Germline assignment: CDR1 LGHNA and CDR2 YSLEER. The CDR3 extends over 18 amino acids. Deletions cut 4 bases from V and 4 bases from J, with 23 bases between. The CDR3, as DNA: TGCGCCAGCAGCCCCGCCCTGGGGTTAACAGCATTTTACAATGAGCAGTTCTTC. Translation gives CASSPALGLTAFYNEQFF.

CDR3 sequence (DNA): TGTGCCAGTAGTACTTCACTAGCGGTACTAGCCAAAAACATTCAGTACTTC. Protein: CASSTSLAVLAKNIQYF. The chain recombines TRBV19 with TRBJ2-4, with 8 bases lining up with TRBD2. The CDR3 loop spans 17 amino acids. Germline V gene lookup returns CDR1 LNHDA and CDR2 SQIVND (reference sequence). V was pared by 4 bases and J by 0 bases, with 8 bases of the junction left unmatched.

This clone was observed a few times. This rearrangement joins TRBV6-5 to TRBJ2-7; 10 positions agree with TRBD2. Germline loops: CDR1 MNHEY, CDR2 SVGAGI. The V segment lost 10 bases and the J segment 1 base; nucleotides outside the gene matches: 7. This CDR3 has 14 amino acids. CDR3 in amino acids: CATRPLAGSYEQYF. CDR3 bases: TGTGCCACCCGGCCACTAGCGGGGTCCTACGAGCAGTACTTC.

This clone has more than one count but fewer than ten. The chain links TRBV5-1 to TRBJ2-1, with TRBD2 as a possible D gene (5 bases). Trimming removed 2 bases at V and 8 bases at J, with 14 bases between. Germline loops: CDR1 SGHRS, CDR2 YFSETQ. The CDR3 has 14 amino acids. CDR3 DNA: TGCGCCAGCAGCTTACTAGTAGGTAGCGATGAGCAGTTCTTC. Its translation is CASSLLVGSDEQFF. The whole variable domain, remainder taken from reference TRBV5-1 and TRBJ2-1, is KAGVTQTPRYLIKTRGQQVTLSCSPISGHRSVSWYQQTPGQGLQFLFEYFSETQRNKGNFPGRFSGRQFSNSRSEMNVSTLELGDSALYLCASSLLVGSDEQFFGPGTRLTVL.

The chain links TRBV5-8 to TRBJ1-2; unclear D gene. Trimming took 8 bases from V and 2 from J, leaving 13 bases between them. This CDR3 spans 13 amino acids. Germline V gene sequence: CDR1 SGHTS, CDR2 YDEGEE. CDR3 residues: CASGRAVNYGYTF. Written as DNA, the CDR3 is TGTGCCAGTGGACGAGCGGTCAACTATGGCTACACCTTC.

This chain joins TRBV10-3 and TRBJ2-5; D uncertain. V gave up 3 bases and J gave up 6 bases, with 23 bases separating them. Looked up from germline, CDR1 is ENHRY and CDR2 is SYGVKD. This CDR3 has 17 residues. In DNA, the CDR3 is TGTGCCATCAGTGATGGCGTTTGGCGTAGCTGGAGACAGACCCAGTACTTC. Amino acids: CAISDGVWRSWRQTQYF.

This clone was counted only a few times. The gene calls are TRBV7-2 and TRBJ2-3; 7 bases align to TRBD2. CDR3 length equals 14 residues. V lost 5 bases, J lost 2 bases, and 4 bases stayed unmatched. Germline CDR1 reads SGHTA; CDR2 reads FQGNSA. The CDR3 nucleotides are TGTGCCAGCAGCCGGGACTATTTCACAGATACGCAGTATTTT. Its translation: CASSRDYFTDTQYF. Filled out from reference TRBV7-2 and TRBJ2-3, the complete variable domain reads GAGVSQSPSNKVTEKGKDVELRCDPISGHTALYWYRQSLGQGLEFLIYFQGNSAPDKSGLPSDRFSAERTGGSVSTLTIQRTQQEDSAVYLCASSRDYFTDTQYFGPGTRLTVL.